What follows are 14 T cell receptor beta chains derived from one specimen sequenced in a study of blood T cell repertoires in COVID-19. The repertoire was sequenced with immunoSEQ multiplex PCR; TCRdb's copy has only in-frame clones and lacks some. The sample lists 45,000 to 60,000 clones, roughly 86% occurring once. Sequences were obtained from peripheral blood. Receptors were obtained from a man in his sixties or seventies with active COVID-19.

In nucleotides, the CDR3 is TGTGCCATCTCAGAGCGGGGGGTCTCCACAGATACGCAGTATTTT. Translation: CAISERGVSTDTQYF. The chain combines TRBV10-3 with TRBJ2-3; 9 nucleotides agree with TRBD2. This CDR3 is built from 15 residues. Germline assignment: CDR1 ENHRY and CDR2 SYGVKD. The trim removed 8 bases at V and 2 bases at J, leaving 8 bases unmatched.

The chain joins TRBV27 to TRBJ1-5, with 9 nucleotides matching TRBD1. V trimming: 5 bases; J trimming: 6 bases; junction bases outside the gene matches: 5. CDR3 length: 14 amino acids. CDR1 is MNHEY and CDR2 is SMNVEV in the germline V gene (reference sequence). The CDR3: CASSPGTGTQPQHF. In DNA, the CDR3 is TGTGCCAGCAGTCCGGGGACAGGGACTCAGCCCCAGCATTTT.

This chain uses TRBV29-1 with TRBJ2-5, with 8 bases matching TRBD1. V lost 6 bases, J lost 5 bases, and 8 bases stayed unmatched. CDR1 and CDR2 from the germline V gene are SQVTM and ANQGSEA. CDR3 size: 13 residues. Written as DNA, the CDR3 is TGCAGCGTGGACAGGGTCCGAGGGGAGACCCAGTACTTC. Its protein is CSVDRVRGETQYF.

The V gene is TRBV27, the J gene TRBJ1-5, with D perhaps matching TRBD1 (6 bases). V dropped 5 bases and J dropped 10 bases, with 15 bases sitting between them. CDR3 length equals 13 residues. Germline V gene data show CDR1 as MNHEY and CDR2 as SMNVEV (reference sequence). The chain's CDR3 is CASSLTGLSPQHF. DNA of the CDR3: TGTGCCAGCAGTCTAACAGGGTTGTCCCCCCAGCATTTT.

This chain uses TRBV18 with TRBJ2-3; D is uncertain. Trimming pared 6 bases from V and 2 bases from J, leaving 9 bases between. Germline V lookup: CDR1 KGHSH, CDR2 LQKENI. The CDR3 loop spans 13 amino acids. CDR3 region: CASSPSVTDTQYF. CDR3 coding DNA: TGTGCCAGCTCCCCTAGTGTCACAGATACGCAGTATTTT.

The gene calls are TRBV7-6 and TRBJ2-7, with a tentative D call TRBD1 (6 bases). V shed 1 base and J shed 5 bases, with 15 bases lying between them. The CDR3 has 15 residues. CDR1 is SGHVS, CDR2 FNYEAQ, per germline. The CDR3 DNA reads TGTGCCAGCAGCTTAGGTCCGACAGGCGGGCACGAGCAGTACTTC. This gives the protein CASSLGPTGGHEQYF.

Only one count was recorded for this clone. V usage is TRBV7-9 and J usage is TRBJ2-7; TRBD2 agrees at 7 bases. Germline CDR1 is SEHNR and CDR2 is FQNEAQ (reference sequence). V dropped 11 bases and J dropped 0; count of bases not matched to a gene: 13. The CDR3 extends over 15 amino acids. The CDR3 DNA follows: TGTGCCTCTATAGGGGAGGGGATGAGCTCCTACGAGCAGTACTTC. This encodes CASIGEGMSSYEQYF. Full variable domain (rest looked up from reference TRBV7-9 and TRBJ2-7): DTGVSQNPRHKITKRGQNVTFRCDPISEHNRLYWYRQTLGQGPEFLTYFQNEAQLEKSRLLSDRFSAERPKGSFSTLEIQRTEQGDSAMYLCASIGEGMSSYEQYFGPGTRLTVT.

The chain couples TRBV25-1 to TRBJ1-2; 11 bases fit TRBD1. The CDR3 contains 17 residues. The junction had 10 bases not matched to a gene; V was cut back by 4 bases and J by 3 bases. Germline loops: CDR1 MGHDK, CDR2 SYGVNS. CDR3 in DNA: TGTGCCAGCAGTGTCCGGACAGGGGGCGAAGATCACTATGGCTACACCTTC. This encodes CASSVRTGGEDHYGYTF.

The V and J genes are TRBV6-5 and TRBJ1-2, with a weak D call TRBD1 (6 bases). The germline CDR1 and CDR2 sequences are MNHEY and SVGAGI. V was clipped by 7 bases and J by 4 bases, with 13 bases between them. The CDR3 consists of 13 residues. CDR3 in DNA: TGTGCCAGCACCCCGGGACACTCCTATGGCTACACCTTC. Encoded protein: CASTPGHSYGYTF.

The CDR3 is CASSPGGFGNSPLHF. The CDR3, as DNA: TGTGCCAGCAGCCCCGGAGGGTTTGGAAATTCACCCCTCCACTTT. The chain uses TRBV5-4 and TRBJ1-6, with D unresolved. The CDR3 loop spans 15 amino acids. CDR1 SGHNT and CDR2 YYREEE come from the germline V gene (reference sequence). Trimming took 4 bases from V and 7 from J, leaving 15 bases between them.

This chain connects TRBV19 to TRBJ2-4, with a tentative D call TRBD1 (6 bases). Trimming took off 5 bases at V and 1 base at J, with 18 bases between the two ends. This CDR3 spans 17 amino acids. CDR1 is LNHDA, CDR2 SQIVND, per germline (reference sequence). DNA of the CDR3: TGTGCCAGTAGTTATGGGACAATGGTACAGGCCAAAAACATTCAGTACTTC. Translated: CASSYGTMVQAKNIQYF. Full variable domain (outside the CDR3, taken from reference TRBV19 and TRBJ2-4): DGGITQSPKYLFRKEGQNVTLSCEQNLNHDAMYWYRQDPGQGLRLIYYSQIVNDFQKGDIAEGYSVSREKKESFPLTVTSAQKNPTAFYLCASSYGTMVQAKNIQYFGAGTRLSVL.

This chain joins TRBV9 and TRBJ1-2, with TRBD1 matching over 7 bases. This CDR3 has 12 amino acids. Germline CDR1 is SGDLS and CDR2 is YYNGEE. V shed 2 bases and J 10 bases; nucleotides not matched to a gene: 5. CDR3 region: CASSVRQGLYTF. CDR3 DNA: TGTGCCAGCAGCGTCCGACAGGGACTCTACACCTTC.

V and J are TRBV29-1 and TRBJ2-1, with D perhaps matching TRBD2 (6 bases). V was trimmed by 7 bases and J by 2 bases, leaving 18 bases between them. The CDR3 has 15 amino acids. Germline V lookup: CDR1 SQVTM, CDR2 ANQGSEA. CDR3 loop: CSGGKGTQTYNEQFF. The CDR3 nucleotides read TGCAGCGGGGGTAAAGGGACTCAGACCTACAATGAGCAGTTCTTC.

The CDR3 coding sequence is TGTGCCATCAGTGGTGAGGGATTGTCAACCCAGTACTTC. The encoded protein is CAISGEGLSTQYF. This chain uses TRBV10-3 with TRBJ2-5, with D possibly TRBD2 on 5 matching bases. The CDR3 runs 13 residues. Germline CDR1 ENHRY, CDR2 SYGVKD. Trimming stripped 4 bases from V and 8 bases from J, with 14 bases between.